A selection of T cell receptor beta chains follows, all from one sample in a study of shared clonotypes between healthy human individuals. TCRdb's copy holds only in-frame clones and misses some; the assay was immunoSEQ multiplex PCR. The sample holds over 2,000,000 clones; just under 95% are singletons and the top ten take 1.5% to 2%. Sample: naive CD8+ T cells from PBMCs. The receptors originated from a young man in good health. Some clones in this sample may be carry-over from other donors' samples. The CDR3 runs from the conserved cysteine through the conserved F or W. The D gene is left open where the match is weak. Rows give clone size only sometimes, using once, few, many, or a class for an expanded clone.

14	TRBJ2-1	TRBV27	-	-	CASSSNRVGNEQFF	TGTGCCAGCAGTTCGAACAGGGTAGGCAATGAGCAGTTCTTC
15	TRBJ2-6	TRBV27	TRBD1	-	CASRPTGGLANVLTF	TGTGCCAGCAGGCCGACAGGGGGCTTGGCCAACGTCCTGACTTTC
14	TRBJ2-2	TRBV28	-	once	CASSLTREGGELFF	TGTGCCAGCAGTTTAACCAGGGAAGGCGGGGAGCTGTTTTTT
17	TRBJ2-7	TRBV27	TRBD2	once	CASSPSGSPFSYHEQYF	TGTGCCAGCAGTCCTAGCGGGAGCCCCTTCTCTTACCACGAGCAGTACTTC
13	TRBJ2-3	TRBV5-4	-	-	CASRGLPTDTQYF	TGTGCCAGCAGAGGACTCCCCACAGATACGCAGTATTTT
15	TRBJ2-5	TRBV4-1	TRBD2	-	CASSQARGRLETQYF	TGCGCCAGCAGCCAAGCGCGCGGGAGGTTGGAGACCCAGTACTTC
15	TRBJ2-3	TRBV5-1	TRBD1	once	CASSRDSSRTDTQYF	TGCGCCAGCAGCCGGGACAGTTCCCGAACAGATACGCAGTATTTT
13	TRBJ2-7	TRBV29-1	TRBD1	-	CSVAGGRYYEQYF	TGCAGCGTTGCAGGGGGACGGTACTACGAGCAGTACTTC
13	TRBJ2-1	TRBV29-1	TRBD1	-	CSVYRGSYNEQFF	TGCAGCGTCTACAGGGGGTCCTACAATGAGCAGTTCTTC
18	TRBJ1-1	TRBV12-1	-	-	CASSFGNLFSGVNTEAFF	TGTGCCAGCAGCTTCGGTAACCTGTTCTCGGGGGTGAACACTGAAGCTTTCTTT
15	TRBJ2-7	TRBV7-9	TRBD2	-	CASSTPGTNYDEQYF	TGTGCCAGCAGTACCCCCGGGACTAATTATGACGAGCAGTACTTC
14	TRBJ1-5	TRBV7-6	-	-	CASSLVQGQQPQHF	TGTGCCAGCAGCTTAGTCCAGGGTCAGCAGCCCCAGCATTTT
15	TRBJ1-2	TRBV29-1	-	-	CSVEDLGTRDYGYTF	TGCAGCGTTGAAGATCTGGGGACTAGAGACTATGGCTACACCTTC
16	TRBJ1-5	TRBV28	-	-	CASSFEGKLSNQPQHF	TGTGCCAGCAGTTTTGAGGGCAAACTTAGCAATCAGCCCCAGCATTTT
14	TRBJ1-2	TRBV7-9	TRBD1	-	CASSSTQGARGYTF	TGTGCCAGCAGCTCCACACAGGGGGCGCGAGGCTACACCTTC
14	TRBJ2-2	TRBV10-3	-	-	CAGGPGTNTGELFF	TGTGCCGGGGGACCGGGGACGAACACCGGGGAGCTGTTTTTT
13	TRBJ1-2	TRBV15	TRBD1	-	CATKGNRGDGYTF	TGTGCCACCAAGGGGAACAGGGGGGATGGCTACACCTTC
14	TRBJ2-5	TRBV5-6	TRBD1	-	CASSQDRVGETQYF	TGTGCCAGCAGCCAAGACAGGGTCGGGGAGACCCAGTACTTC
13	TRBJ2-7	TRBV6-5	-	-	CASSYVGADEQYF	TGTGCCAGCAGTTACGTGGGGGCTGACGAGCAGTACTTC
15	TRBJ2-7	TRBV5-1	TRBD2	-	CASSLGLAGSYEQYF	TGCGCCAGCAGCTTGGGACTAGCGGGGTCCTACGAGCAGTACTTC
17	TRBJ2-4	TRBV15	TRBD2	-	CATSRPREGLAKNIQYF	TGTGCCACCAGCAGACCCCGGGAGGGACTAGCCAAAAACATTCAGTACTTC
15	TRBJ1-5	TRBV4-3	TRBD1	-	CASSPGDRHNQPQHF	TGCGCCAGCTCCCCCGGGGACAGGCACAATCAGCCCCAGCATTTT
17	TRBJ1-4	TRBV7-9	TRBD1	-	CASSGVGQGATNEKLFF	TGTGCCAGCAGCGGTGTGGGACAGGGGGCAACTAATGAAAAACTGTTTTTT
14	TRBJ2-1	TRBV9	TRBD2	-	CASSASGSVNEQFF	TGTGCCAGCAGCGCCAGCGGGAGCGTAAATGAGCAGTTCTTC
15	TRBJ2-7	TRBV10-3	TRBD1	-	CAISGGQGSSYEQYF	TGTGCCATCAGTGGGGGACAGGGGAGCTCCTACGAGCAGTACTTC
16	TRBJ2-7	TRBV2	-	once	CASRVLGEASSYEQYF	TGTGCCAGCAGAGTCCTAGGGGAGGCCAGCTCCTACGAGCAGTACTTC
13	TRBJ1-1	TRBV7-7	-	-	CASSLSTGTEAFF	TGTGCCAGCAGCTTGTCGACAGGCACTGAAGCTTTCTTT
15	TRBJ2-1	TRBV10-3	-	-	CAISDYRGSYNEQFF	TGTGCCATCAGTGACTATAGGGGCTCCTACAATGAGCAGTTCTTC
10	TRBJ1-1	TRBV6-1	-	-	CASEAWEAFF	TGTGCCAGCGAAGCATGGGAAGCTTTCTTT
14	TRBJ2-7	TRBV11-2	TRBD1	once	CASSPRTGSYEQYF	TGTGCCAGCAGCCCACGGACAGGGTCCTACGAGCAGTACTTC
13	TRBJ2-7	TRBV19	-	-	CASSMSLTYEQYF	TGTGCCAGTAGTATGTCGCTAACCTACGAGCAGTACTTC
15	TRBJ2-7	TRBV19	-	-	CASSESTGSGDEQYF	TGTGCCAGTAGTGAATCTACAGGATCGGGCGACGAGCAGTACTTC
13	TRBJ2-7	TRBV15	-	once	CATSKGSPYEQYF	TGTGCCACCAGCAAAGGGAGCCCCTACGAGCAGTACTTC
14	TRBJ2-7	TRBV27	-	once	CASSFGVWGVEQYF	TGTGCCAGCAGTTTCGGGGTCTGGGGGGTCGAGCAGTACTTC
17	TRBJ2-1	TRBV4-2	TRBD2	-	CASSQDGGRGSYNEQFF	TGTGCCAGCAGCCAAGATGGAGGGAGGGGCTCCTACAATGAGCAGTTCTTC
12	TRBJ2-7	TRBV28	-	once	CASSFSGVEQYF	TGTGCCAGCAGTTTTTCTGGGGTAGAGCAGTACTTC
12	TRBJ2-7	TRBV2	TRBD1	-	CASSVDRAEQYF	TGTGCCAGCAGTGTTGACAGGGCCGAGCAGTACTTC
13	TRBJ2-1	TRBV19	-	-	CASSSRSYNEQFF	TGTGCCAGTAGTAGCCGCTCCTACAATGAGCAGTTCTTC
14	TRBJ1-1	TRBV10-3	-	-	CAISAGGVTTEAFF	TGTGCCATCAGTGCCGGGGGGGTGACCACTGAAGCTTTCTTT
13	TRBJ2-1	TRBV13	-	-	CASSLEGDNEQFF	TGTGCCAGCAGCTTAGAAGGGGACAATGAGCAGTTCTTC